The subject of this entry is one T cell receptor (beta chain). Antigen: not known. These data are taken from a study of blood T cells in healthy people across ages. Whole-study context: Template switching picked up about one barcoded beta molecule for each two T cells.

Study observations and caveats: Naive T cell percentage strongly correlated with TCR beta diversity.

Looked up from germline, CDR1 is DFQATT and CDR2 is SNEGSKA (reference sequence). The length of the CDR3 is 14 residues. With a J-beta primer mix and a sample-barcoded 5' primer, a second PCR ran roughly 7 to 11 cycles. MiXCR, run by TCRdb on the 5' RACE reads, gives a single entry per CDR3 protein. Of 650,000 or so distinct CDR3 sequences listed, 45% to 60% are singletons. The sequence came from a woman older than 75 in good health. The V gene is TRBV20-1, the J gene TRBJ2-2; possibly TRBD1 for D (5 bases). Specimen: blood. CDR3 sequence: CSGQSSLHTGELFF. CDR3 sequence (DNA): TGCAGCGGACAATCTAGTTTGCACACCGGGGAGCTGTTTTTT.